Reported below is one TCR beta chain. Profiling that covered TCR beta VDJ and CDR3 relied on genomic DNA as its template. In TCRdb, the reads were re-called with MiXCR into one record per CDR3 protein. The sample lists about 160,000 distinct CDR3 sequences, 40% to 50% occurring once. The source of the sample is a study of CD8+CD57+ T cells in acquired aplastic anemia. Patients chosen for sequencing had shown CD8+CD57+ cell expansion by flow cytometry. The patients all had a severe acquired aplastic anemia diagnosis. The source of this sequence is a human donor with aplastic anemia. The sequencing input was sorted CD4+, CD8+, or CD8+CD57+ T cells (not recorded which) from PBMCs.

The CDR3 loop reads CASSTGLAYEQYF. Written as DNA, the CDR3 is TGTGCCAGCAGCACGGGACTAGCCTACGAGCAGTACTTC. This rearrangement joins TRBV9 to TRBJ2-7; 8 nucleotides match TRBD2. With V trimmed by 4 bases and J by 2 bases, 2 bases remained unmatched. Germline CDR1 is SGDLS and CDR2 is YYNGEE. The length of the CDR3 is 13 residues.